These 16 T cell receptor beta chains originate from one sample sequenced in a study of blood T cell repertoires in COVID-19 (dated by TCRdb to the early 2020s). Libraries were built with the immunoSEQ multiplex PCR assay. TCRdb's version of the immuneACCESS table is confined to in-frame rearrangements and falls short of the full clone set. An unresolved V gene accounts for under half of the shortfall where checked; the remainder is of unknown origin. Recorded for this sample are under 55,000 clones; about 92% of them occurred a single time. The ten largest clonotypes hold 3.9% of the sample. The sequencing sample was made of peripheral blood. These TCRs come from a human donor in a cohort sampled during active COVID-19.

The CDR3 nucleotides are TGTGCCAGCAGTTACAGACTAGCGGGGTACAATGAGCAGTTCTTC. As protein: CASSYRLAGYNEQFF. This chain uses TRBV6-5 with TRBJ2-1; 11 nucleotides align to TRBD2. Germline V CDR1 and CDR2: MNHEY, SVGAGI. This CDR3 contains 15 residues. The V gene end was trimmed by 2 bases and the J gene end by 4 bases; junction bases not matched to a gene: 1.

The V gene is TRBV5-4, the J gene TRBJ2-3; TRBD2 aligns across 10 bases. V shed 4 bases, J shed 3 bases, and the junction held 8 bases outside the gene matches. Germline CDR1 reads SGHNT; CDR2 reads YYREEE (reference sequence). The CDR3 is made up of 16 amino acids. The CDR3 DNA sequence: TGTGCCAGCAGCCCCGCGACTAGCGGGTTTACAGATACGCAGTATTTT. Translated, it gives CASSPATSGFTDTQYF.

This clone was seen only once. The chain has TRBV7-3 and TRBJ2-1; 8 positions agree with TRBD2. The CDR3 sequence is 14 residues long. The V gene end was trimmed by 5 bases and the J gene end by 9 bases; junction bases not matched to a gene: 9. Germline-derived CDR1 and CDR2 are SGHTA and FQGTGA. CDR3 sequence reads: CASSPAGTRGEQFF. CDR3 DNA: TGTGCCAGCAGCCCTGCAGGGACTAGGGGTGAGCAGTTCTTC.

The J gene is TRBJ2-1, the V gene TRBV24-1; TRBD2 matches 7 bases. V shed 3 bases and J 0 bases; nucleotides not matched to a gene: 7. Germline V gene data show CDR1 as KGHDR and CDR2 as SFDVKD. CDR3 length equals 17 residues. CDR3 in DNA: TGTGCCACCAGTGATCCGGTGGGCGGGAGCTCCTACAATGAGCAGTTCTTC. Translating gives CATSDPVGGSSYNEQFF.

The chain recombines TRBV19 with TRBJ1-2; D perhaps matches TRBD1 (6 bases). CDR3 length equals 15 residues. Trimming removed 4 bases from V and 0 bases from J, with 12 bases in between. From germline, CDR1 is LNHDA and CDR2 SQIVND (reference sequence). CDR3 in DNA: TGTGCCAGTAGTAAAAGACAGGTTCCTAACTATGGCTACACCTTC. Its translation: CASSKRQVPNYGYTF.

V and J are TRBV5-6 and TRBJ2-7; 7 positions match TRBD1. This CDR3 has 12 amino acids. J gave up 4 bases and V 4 bases, and 2 bases lay outside the gene matches. CDR1 and CDR2 from the germline V gene are SGHDT and YYEEEE. CDR3 loop: CASSRTGYEQYF. As DNA, the CDR3 is TGTGCCAGCAGCCGGACAGGATACGAGCAGTACTTC.

V gene TRBV6-5 combines with J gene TRBJ2-5; D perhaps matches TRBD2 (5 bases). The germline V gene encodes CDR1 MNHEY and CDR2 SVGAGI. The CDR3 sequence is 15 residues long. The germline V and J ends were trimmed by 6 bases and 2 bases, with 16 bases remaining between them. CDR3 in DNA: TGTGCCAGCAGCCACCTGACTACCGGACAAGAGACCCAGTACTTC. Residues: CASSHLTTGQETQYF.

The rearrangement links TRBV9 to TRBJ2-1; D is unclear. This CDR3 spans 14 amino acids. Germline V gene sequence: CDR1 SGDLS, CDR2 YYNGEE. The V end lost 0 bases, the J end lost 4 bases, and 8 bases lay between the germline ends. The CDR3 loop reads CASSVANRYNEQFF. As DNA, the CDR3 is TGTGCCAGCAGCGTAGCGAACAGATACAATGAGCAGTTCTTC.

J is TRBJ2-7 and V is TRBV27, with TRBD2 identical over 13 bases. CDR1 MNHEY and CDR2 SMNVEV come from the germline V gene (reference sequence). The V gene end was trimmed by 0 bases and the J gene end by 5 bases; junction bases not matched to a gene: 1. The length of the CDR3 is 15 residues. The CDR3 loop is CASSLSGLAGNEQYV. As DNA, the CDR3 is TGTGCCAGCAGTTTATCGGGACTAGCGGGAAACGAGCAGTACGTC.

The V gene is TRBV7-3, the J gene TRBJ2-6; no clear D. V was clipped by 3 bases and J by 4 bases, with 4 bases between them. Germline V lookup: CDR1 SGHTA, CDR2 FQGTGA. The CDR3 spans 13 residues. The CDR3 loop reads CASSFSGANVLTF. The CDR3 coding sequence is TGTGCCAGCAGCTTCTCCGGGGCCAACGTCCTGACTTTC.

The V and J genes are TRBV28 and TRBJ1-3, with D maybe TRBD1 (5 bases). The CDR3 has 16 residues. V was trimmed by 2 bases and J by 2 bases, leaving 13 bases between them. Germline V gives CDR1 MDHEN, CDR2 SYDVKM. CDR3 coding DNA: TGTGCCAGCAGTTTAGAGTCCAGGGCGCCTGGAAACACCATATATTTT. It codes for CASSLESRAPGNTIYF.

This sequence joins TRBV29-1 and TRBJ2-7; D is ambiguous. Per the germline V gene, CDR1 is SQVTM and CDR2 is ANQGSEA. Trimming left V 6 bases short and J 2 bases short, with 14 bases between. The CDR3 is 13 residues long. The DNA of the CDR3 is TGCAGCGTATACACCCGCGGAACCTACGAGCAGTACTTC. It translates to CSVYTRGTYEQYF.

The chain uses TRBV9 and TRBJ2-3, with 12 bases matching TRBD2. Trimming cost V 0 bases and J 8 bases; bases outside gene matches: 13. There are 18 residues in the CDR3. The germline gives CDR1 SGDLS, CDR2 YYNGEE. CDR3 sequence reads: CASSVAPDRLAGECTQYF. CDR3 in DNA: TGTGCCAGCAGCGTAGCCCCGGACAGACTAGCGGGAGAGTGTACGCAGTATTTT.

The chain carries TRBV18 and TRBJ2-5, with D perhaps matching TRBD1 (6 bases). The length of the CDR3 is 14 residues. V dropped 0 bases and J dropped 8 bases, with 13 bases sitting between them. Germline V gives CDR1 KGHSH, CDR2 LQKENI. CDR3 nucleotide sequence: TGTGCCAGCTCACCACCGTATGGGGGACATACCCAGTACTTC. The encoded protein is CASSPPYGGHTQYF.

About this clone: The same CDR3 is also encoded by other DNA sequences in this sample. The chain carries TRBV11-3 and TRBJ1-1, with 8 bases aligning to TRBD1. The CDR3 length is 14 residues. Germline V gene lookup returns CDR1 SGHNT and CDR2 YENEEA. Unmatched junction bases numbered 3, after V lost 2 bases and J lost 4 bases. The CDR3 spells CASSLSQGATEAFF. The CDR3 nucleotides are TGTGCCAGCAGCTTATCGCAGGGGGCCACTGAAGCTTTCTTT.

J is TRBJ1-3 and V is TRBV11-2; the D gene is possibly TRBD1 (5 bases). The V gene lost 5 bases and the J gene lost 4 bases, with 9 bases spanning the gap. This CDR3 contains 13 residues. The germline gives CDR1 SGHAT, CDR2 FQNNGV. CDR3 in amino acids: CASSRDRGNTIYF. CDR3 DNA: TGTGCCAGCAGCCGAGACAGAGGAAACACCATATATTTT.